This TCR beta chain was observed in a study of T cell changes during pregnancy in multiple sclerosis. Method: immunoSEQ multiplex PCR; TCRdb's copy keeps in-frame clones and lacks some. The sample has roughly 35,000 clones; around nine tenths are singletons. The CDR3 has 15 amino acids. The ends lost 8 bases at V and 6 bases at J; junction bases unmatched: 12. CDR1 is SNHLY, CDR2 FYNNEI, per germline. Sequenced material: CD8+ T cells from peripheral blood mononuclear cells, taken before pregnancy. The TCR sequence derives from a female donor with multiple sclerosis, enrolled in a pregnancy study. This chain links TRBV2 with TRBJ2-1; 8 nucleotides agree with TRBD1. The CDR3 region is CASLILDRVPNEQFF. CDR3 bases: TGTGCCAGCCTAATTCTGGACAGGGTCCCCAATGAGCAGTTCTTC.